The sequence of this TCR beta chain was determined in a study of blood T cell repertoires in COVID-19. Measured with immunoSEQ multiplex PCR; TCRdb has only the in-frame clones, and not every one. The table has 300,000 to 350,000 clones, approximately 88% seen once; the top ten hold about 5%. On this clone itself: The same CDR3 can be traced to other DNA sequences in this sample.

This CDR3 has 14 amino acids. V shed 3 bases, J shed 4 bases, and the junction held 1 base outside the gene matches. Germline CDR1 is KGHSH and CDR2 is LQKENI. The receptor was derived from a young man who had recovered from COVID-19. The sequenced sample was PBMCs or T cells enriched from blood (not recorded which). The chain joins TRBV18 to TRBJ1-5; 9 nucleotides match TRBD1. DNA for the CDR3: TGTGCCAGCTCACCGGGACAGGGTAATCAGCCCCAGCATTTT. Protein product: CASSPGQGNQPQHF.